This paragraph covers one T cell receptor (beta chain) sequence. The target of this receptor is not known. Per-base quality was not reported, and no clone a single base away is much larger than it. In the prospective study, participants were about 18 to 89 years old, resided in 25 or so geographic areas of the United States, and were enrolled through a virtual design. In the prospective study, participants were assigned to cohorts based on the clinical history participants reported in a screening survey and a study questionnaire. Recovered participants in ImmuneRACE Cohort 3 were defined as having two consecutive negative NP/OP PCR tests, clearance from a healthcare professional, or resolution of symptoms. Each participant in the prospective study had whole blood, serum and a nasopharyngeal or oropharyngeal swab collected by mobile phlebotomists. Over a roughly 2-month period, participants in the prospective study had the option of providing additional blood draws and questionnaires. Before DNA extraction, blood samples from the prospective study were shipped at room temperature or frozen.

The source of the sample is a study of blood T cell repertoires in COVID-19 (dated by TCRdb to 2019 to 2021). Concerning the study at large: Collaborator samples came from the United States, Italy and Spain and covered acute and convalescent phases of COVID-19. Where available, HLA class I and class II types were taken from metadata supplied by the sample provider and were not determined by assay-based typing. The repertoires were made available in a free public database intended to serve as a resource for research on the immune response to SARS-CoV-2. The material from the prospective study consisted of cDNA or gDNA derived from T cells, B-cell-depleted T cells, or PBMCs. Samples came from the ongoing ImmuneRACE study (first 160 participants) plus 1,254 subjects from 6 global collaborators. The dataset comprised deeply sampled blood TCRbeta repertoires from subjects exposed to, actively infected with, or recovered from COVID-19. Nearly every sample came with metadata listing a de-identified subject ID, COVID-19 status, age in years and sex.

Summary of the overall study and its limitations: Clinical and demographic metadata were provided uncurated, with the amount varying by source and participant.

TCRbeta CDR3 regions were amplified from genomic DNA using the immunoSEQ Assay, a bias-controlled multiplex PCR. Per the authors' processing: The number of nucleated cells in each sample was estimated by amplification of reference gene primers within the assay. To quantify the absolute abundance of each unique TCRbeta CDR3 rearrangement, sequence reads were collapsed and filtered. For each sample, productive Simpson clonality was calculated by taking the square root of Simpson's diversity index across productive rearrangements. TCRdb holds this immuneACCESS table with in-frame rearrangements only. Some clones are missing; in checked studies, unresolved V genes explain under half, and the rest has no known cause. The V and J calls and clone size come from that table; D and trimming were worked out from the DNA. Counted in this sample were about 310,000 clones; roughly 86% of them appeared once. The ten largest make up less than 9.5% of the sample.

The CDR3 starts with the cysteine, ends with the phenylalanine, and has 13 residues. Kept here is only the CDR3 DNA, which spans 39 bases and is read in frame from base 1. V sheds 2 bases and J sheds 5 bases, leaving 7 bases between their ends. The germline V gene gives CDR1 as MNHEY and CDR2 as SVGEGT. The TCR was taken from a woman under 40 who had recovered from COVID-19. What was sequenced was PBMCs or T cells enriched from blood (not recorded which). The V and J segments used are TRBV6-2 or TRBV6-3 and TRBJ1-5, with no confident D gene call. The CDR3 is CASSYLRYQPQHF. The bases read TGTGCCAGCAGTTACCTCAGGTATCAGCCCCAGCATTTT.